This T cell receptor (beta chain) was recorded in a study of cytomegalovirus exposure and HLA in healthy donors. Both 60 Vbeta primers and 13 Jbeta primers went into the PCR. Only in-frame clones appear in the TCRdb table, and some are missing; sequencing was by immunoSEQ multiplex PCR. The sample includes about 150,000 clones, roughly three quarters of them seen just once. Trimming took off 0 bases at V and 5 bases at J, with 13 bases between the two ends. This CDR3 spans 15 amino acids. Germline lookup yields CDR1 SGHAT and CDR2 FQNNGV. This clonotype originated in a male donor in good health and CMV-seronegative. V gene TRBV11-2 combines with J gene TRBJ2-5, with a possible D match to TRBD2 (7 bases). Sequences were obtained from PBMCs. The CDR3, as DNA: TGTGCCAGCAGCTTAGAGGGGGGGCGGGGGGAGACCCAGTACTTC. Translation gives CASSLEGGRGETQYF.